One sample yielded the 9 T cell receptor beta chains listed below, sequenced in a study of TIL therapy for anti-PD-1-resistant metastatic lung cancer. As to time point: pre-treatment sample, taken before nivolumab and TIL therapy. The libraries were made with immunoSEQ v3. TCRdb keeps only in-frame clones here, not all; method: immunoSEQ multiplex PCR. The table records around 19,000 clones, roughly four fifths of them present only once. The sample in question was blood, obtained at baseline. All receptors come from a person aged 25 to 79 with non-small cell lung cancer.

The V and J genes are TRBV4-1 and TRBJ2-1, with 9 bases that match TRBD2. Germline CDR1 and CDR2: MGHRA and YSYEKL. Germline trimming cut 1 base from V and 5 bases from J; bases unmatched to any gene: 3. This CDR3 is built from 15 residues. The CDR3 DNA follows: TGCGCCAGCAGCCAAGTTGCGGGAGGGGACAATGAGCAGTTCTTC. Protein product: CASSQVAGGDNEQFF.

This clone turned up a few times. The rearrangement uses TRBV29-1 and TRBJ2-1; TRBD1 matches at 7 bases. CDR1 and CDR2 from the germline V gene are SQVTM and ANQGSEA. The V gene end was trimmed by 7 bases and the J gene end by 2 bases; junction bases not matched to a gene: 5. The CDR3 has 13 residues. CDR3 in amino acids: CSARGQPYNEQFF. The CDR3 coding sequence is TGCAGCGCCCGGGGACAGCCCTACAATGAGCAGTTCTTC.

The chain recombines TRBV7-2 with TRBJ2-7, with TRBD2 matching 7 bases. Germline values: CDR1 SGHTA, CDR2 FQGNSA. The trim removed 2 bases at V and 7 bases at J, leaving 5 bases unmatched. The CDR3 contains 13 residues. CDR3 residues: CASSLTGGSEQYF. CDR3 nucleotides: TGTGCCAGCAGCTTAACGGGAGGATCTGAGCAGTACTTC.

V is TRBV19 and J is TRBJ1-5; TRBD1 is a possible D gene (6 bases). Germline loops: CDR1 LNHDA, CDR2 SQIVND (reference sequence). The CDR3 sequence is 19 residues long. Trimming stripped 1 base from V and 0 bases from J, with 19 bases between. The CDR3 spells CASSIGQGGGPYSNQPQHF. The CDR3 coding sequence is TGTGCCAGTAGTATAGGTCAGGGAGGGGGGCCTTATAGCAATCAGCCCCAGCATTTT.

This chain uses TRBV7-2 with TRBJ2-1; TRBD2 matches at 11 bases. V gave up 4 bases and J gave up 5 bases; unmatched junction bases: 10. This CDR3 has 17 residues. In germline, CDR1 is SGHTA, CDR2 FQGNSA. CDR3 coding DNA: TGTGCCAGCAGCTCTCGACTAGCGGGGACTACCAACAATGAGCAGTTCTTC. It codes for CASSSRLAGTTNNEQFF.

J is TRBJ2-2 and V is TRBV19; maybe TRBD2 (6 bases). The V gene's germline CDR1 is LNHDA and CDR2 SQIVND (reference sequence). The CDR3 runs to 14 residues. Trimming took 6 bases from V and 3 from J, leaving 11 bases between them. The CDR3 DNA reads TGTGCCAGTAGGGCGGGGCGGGACACCGGGGAGCTGTTTTTT. Amino acids: CASRAGRDTGELFF. The entire variable domain, with the rest obtained from reference TRBV19 and TRBJ2-2, is as follows: DGGITQSPKYLFRKEGQNVTLSCEQNLNHDAMYWYRQDPGQGLRLIYYSQIVNDFQKGDIAEGYSVSREKKESFPLTVTSAQKNPTAFYLCASRAGRDTGELFFGEGSRLTVL.

This clone has only one observation. The chain links TRBV30 to TRBJ1-1; 9 bases line up with TRBD1. Germline assignment: CDR1 GTSNPN and CDR2 SVGIG (reference sequence). V gave up 2 bases and J gave up 5 bases; unmatched junction bases: 9. There are 15 residues in the CDR3. The DNA for the CDR3 is TGTGCCTGGAGTCCCAGGACAGGGGCAACGACTGAAGCTTTCTTT. Amino acids: CAWSPRTGATTEAFF.

The chain recombines TRBV7-9 with TRBJ1-2, with D hard to call. The V gene lost 4 bases and the J gene lost 4 bases, with 10 bases spanning the gap. Germline CDR1 and CDR2: SEHNR and FQNEAQ (reference sequence). The CDR3 totals 13 residues. CDR3 in DNA: TGTGCCAGCAGCTCGCCCACGGGCTATGGCTACACCTTC. As protein: CASSSPTGYGYTF.

V and J are TRBV5-6 and TRBJ2-2; D call uncertain. Germline CDR1 SGHDT, CDR2 YYEEEE. V was clipped by 1 base and J by 0 bases, with 10 bases between them. The CDR3 is 16 amino acids. In DNA, the CDR3 is TGTGCCAGCAGCTTGTTGTCCGCGGCGAACACCGGGGAGCTGTTTTTT. Its translation is CASSLLSAANTGELFF.